A single sample gave rise to the 20 T cell receptor beta chains below, sequenced in a study of blood T cell repertoires in COVID-19. Libraries were prepared by immunoSEQ multiplex PCR; TCRdb keeps only in-frame clonotypes and omits some of them. This table holds 100,000 to 120,000 clones, 85% to 90% found once. Sequencing input: peripheral blood. The source of these receptors is a woman in her fifties or sixties with COVID-19, enrolled during active disease.

The chain joins TRBV4-3 to TRBJ2-2; 9 positions match TRBD2. The CDR3 totals 17 residues. The germline V gene encodes CDR1 LGHNA and CDR2 YSLEER. With V trimmed by 0 bases and J by 5 bases, 7 bases remained unmatched. The chain's CDR3 is CASSQDQAGGWTGELFF. Here the CDR3 DNA reads TGCGCCAGCAGCCAAGATCAAGCGGGGGGCTGGACCGGGGAGCTGTTTTTT.

The chain has TRBV5-1 and TRBJ1-2; maybe TRBD1 (6 bases). Trimming cost V 2 bases and J 6 bases, with 17 bases left between them. The germline V gene encodes CDR1 SGHRS and CDR2 YFSETQ. There are 15 residues in the CDR3. CDR3 sequence reads: CASSLRTAARHGYTF. The CDR3 region has the DNA TGCGCCAGCAGCTTAAGGACAGCGGCACGTCATGGCTACACCTTC.

This chain uses TRBV6-5 with TRBJ1-2; the D gene is possibly TRBD1 (6 bases). Germline values: CDR1 MNHEY, CDR2 SVGAGI. The CDR3 extends over 14 amino acids. V lost 2 bases and J 13 bases, leaving 20 bases between the germline ends. CDR3 DNA sequence: TGTGCCAGCAGTTACGGTGGGACATTCCTTCAAAGCACCTTC. Translated, it gives CASSYGGTFLQSTF.

This clone has more than one count but fewer than ten. CDR3 in amino acids: CASSPAGETEQYF. CDR3 coding DNA: TGTGCCAGCAGTCCGGCGGGGGAAACGGAGCAGTACTTC. The chain couples TRBV6-5 to TRBJ2-7, with 7 bases aligning to TRBD2. From germline, CDR1 is MNHEY and CDR2 SVGAGI. CDR3 length: 13 residues. Unmatched junction bases numbered 8, after V lost 5 bases and J lost 7 bases.

The CDR3 reads CASSLNAANPSSPQHF. The CDR3 nucleotides read TGTGCCAGCAGCTTAAACGCGGCAAACCCTAGTTCCCCCCAGCATTTT. The J gene is TRBJ1-5, the V gene TRBV11-2; D is ambiguous. The CDR3 runs to 16 residues. The V end lost 2 bases, the J end lost 10 bases, and 21 bases lay between the germline ends. The germline V gene encodes CDR1 SGHAT and CDR2 FQNNGV.

The genes are TRBV6-5 and TRBJ1-6; 7 positions agree with TRBD1. Germline trimming cut 2 bases from V and 10 bases from J; bases unmatched to any gene: 5. CDR1 MNHEY and CDR2 SVGAGI come from the germline V gene. The CDR3 totals 14 residues. CDR3 nucleotide sequence: TGTGCCAGCAGTTACCGACAGGGAGGATCACCCCTCCACTTT. Its translation: CASSYRQGGSPLHF.

The chain is built from TRBV19 and TRBJ1-3; 9 positions agree with TRBD1. The germline gives CDR1 LNHDA, CDR2 SQIVND (reference sequence). V was pared by 10 bases and J by 5 bases, with 12 bases of the junction left unmatched. The CDR3 sequence is 15 residues long. DNA for the CDR3: TGTGCCACCGCACCGGGACAGGGACACCGAAACACCATATATTTT. Protein: CATAPGQGHRNTIYF. Supplemented by reference TRBV19 and TRBJ1-3, the full variable domain reads DGGITQSPKYLFRKEGQNVTLSCEQNLNHDAMYWYRQDPGQGLRLIYYSQIVNDFQKGDIAEGYSVSREKKESFPLTVTSAQKNPTAFYLCATAPGQGHRNTIYFGEGSWLTVV.

About this clone: At one of its ends the junction is not consistent with the germline gene, which may arise from a read error. This chain joins TRBV11-2 and TRBJ2-1, with 7 bases identical to TRBD1. The CDR3 sequence is 14 residues long. The germline V gene encodes CDR1 SGHAT and CDR2 FQNNGV. The CDR3 protein is CASSVERQGNEQFF. The CDR3 DNA follows: TGTGCCAGCAGCGTAGAAAGACAGGGCAATGAGCAGTTCTTC.

This sequence joins TRBV5-5 and TRBJ1-2, with TRBD1 as a possible D gene (5 bases). Per germline, CDR1 SGHKS and CDR2 YYEKEE (reference sequence). The CDR3 is 15 residues long. V gave up 0 bases and J gave up 6 bases, with 15 bases separating them. CDR3 amino acids: CASSLAPREEDGYTF. CDR3 coding DNA: TGTGCCAGCAGCTTGGCCCCCAGGGAAGAGGATGGCTACACCTTC.

The chain combines TRBV21-1 with TRBJ1-5. TRBV21-1 is a pseudogene segment. The CDR3 runs 17 residues. The CDR3 here is CASSKARRENSNQPQHF. The CDR3 nucleotides are TGTGCCAGCAGCAAAGCGCGTCGGGAAAATAGCAATCAGCCCCAGCATTTT.

The V and J genes are TRBV7-6 and TRBJ1-1; D not resolved. V was shortened by 1 base and J by 2 bases, with 11 bases between the two germline ends. CDR3 length equals 15 residues. CDR1 and CDR2 (germline): SGHVS, FNYEAQ. CDR3 region: CASSLGAPGNTEAFF. The CDR3 nucleotides are TGTGCCAGCAGCTTAGGGGCACCCGGAAACACTGAAGCTTTCTTT.

The V and J genes are TRBV3-1 (or the pseudogene TRBV3-2) and TRBJ2-5, with D unclear. Trimming removed 4 bases at V and 7 bases at J, with 16 bases between. Germline CDR1 reads LGHDT; CDR2 reads YNNKEL (reference sequence). This CDR3 spans 14 amino acids. This CDR3 reads CASSLRSPSGTQYF. CDR3 bases: TGTGCCAGCAGCCTACGGTCTCCCTCGGGGACCCAGTACTTC.

This chain uses TRBV5-8 with TRBJ1-2; D remains ambiguous. Germline CDR1 reads SGHTS; CDR2 reads YDEGEE. Trimming removed 3 bases at V and 10 bases at J, with 7 bases between. This CDR3 spans 10 amino acids. This CDR3 is CASSWETYTF. Written as DNA, the CDR3 is TGTGCCAGCAGCTGGGAGACCTACACCTTC. Supplemented by reference TRBV5-8 and TRBJ1-2, the full variable domain reads EAGVTQSPTHLIKTRGQQATLRCSPISGHTSVYWYQQALGLGLQFLLWYDEGEERNRGNFPPRFSGRQFPNYSSELNVNALELEDSALYLCASSWETYTFGSGTRLTVV.

This chain connects TRBV7-3 to TRBJ2-1; TRBD1 aligns across 7 bases. Germline assignment: CDR1 SGHTA and CDR2 FQGTGA. With 3 bases clipped from V and 6 bases from J, the junction kept 8 bases outside the gene matches. The length of the CDR3 is 15 residues. The CDR3 DNA reads TGTGCCAGCAGCTTTAGCCGGGACAGTACCAATGAGCAGTTCTTC. The encoded protein is CASSFSRDSTNEQFF.

The chain is built from TRBV25-1 and TRBJ1-6; D might be TRBD1 (6 bases). CDR1 MGHDK and CDR2 SYGVNS come from the germline V gene. The CDR3 extends over 13 amino acids. With 6 bases removed from V and 8 bases from J, the gap between germline ends came to 11 bases. CDR3 in DNA: TGTGCCAGCAGACAGGGCGGTGATTCACCCCTCCACTTT. Its translation: CASRQGGDSPLHF.

V is TRBV19 and J is TRBJ1-1; 7 bases are a match to TRBD1. The CDR3 runs 15 residues. Looked up from germline, CDR1 is LNHDA and CDR2 is SQIVND (reference sequence). With V trimmed by 6 bases and J by 4 bases, 11 bases remained unmatched. CDR3 DNA sequence: TGTGCCAGTAGCGGACAGGACATTAGGGGCACTGAAGCTTTCTTT. Protein: CASSGQDIRGTEAFF.

A few counts support this clone. The chain combines TRBV9 with TRBJ2-7, with 9 positions matching TRBD1. Germline CDR1 SGDLS, CDR2 YYNGEE. V was pared by 0 bases and J by 5 bases, with 6 bases of the junction left unmatched. This CDR3 contains 15 residues. The CDR3 here is CASSVAGTGFDEQYF. DNA of the CDR3: TGTGCCAGCAGCGTAGCGGGGACAGGGTTTGACGAGCAGTACTTC.

The V gene is TRBV19, the J gene TRBJ1-2; 9 nucleotides agree with TRBD1. The CDR3 consists of 12 residues. CDR1 and CDR2 from the germline V gene are LNHDA and SQIVND (reference sequence). After removal of 5 bases from V and 7 bases from J, the junction contained 2 bases not matched to a gene. The CDR3 loop reads CASSRDRVGYTF. For the CDR3, the DNA is TGTGCCAGTAGTCGGGACAGGGTTGGCTACACCTTC.

This clone was counted a single time. The rearrangement links TRBV5-1 to TRBJ1-2; tentatively, D is TRBD1 (5 bases). This CDR3 spans 14 amino acids. CDR1 is SGHRS, CDR2 YFSETQ, per germline. Trimming removed 0 bases at V and 2 bases at J, with 8 bases between. This CDR3 reads CASSLDRGNYGYTF. CDR3 nucleotides: TGCGCCAGCAGCTTGGATCGGGGGAACTATGGCTACACCTTC.

This chain uses TRBV9 with TRBJ2-3; 9 nucleotides line up with TRBD2. The CDR3 sequence is 15 residues long. V lost 4 bases and J lost 1; bases outside the gene matches: 4. Germline lookup yields CDR1 SGDLS and CDR2 YYNGEE. CDR3 sequence: CASSYSGGRTDTQYF. The DNA for the CDR3 is TGTGCCAGCAGCTATAGCGGGGGTCGCACAGATACGCAGTATTTT.